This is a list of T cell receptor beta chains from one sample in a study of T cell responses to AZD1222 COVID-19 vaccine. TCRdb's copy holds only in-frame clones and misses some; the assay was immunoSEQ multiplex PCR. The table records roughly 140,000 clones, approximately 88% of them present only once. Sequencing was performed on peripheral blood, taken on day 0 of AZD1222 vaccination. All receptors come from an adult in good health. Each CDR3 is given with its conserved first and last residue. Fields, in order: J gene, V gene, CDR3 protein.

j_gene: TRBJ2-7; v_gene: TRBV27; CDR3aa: CASSLGGGTFYEQYF
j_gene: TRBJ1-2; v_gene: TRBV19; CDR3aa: CASSIGRTNYGYTF
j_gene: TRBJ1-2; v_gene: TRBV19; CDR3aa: CASSGIWYSANYGYTF
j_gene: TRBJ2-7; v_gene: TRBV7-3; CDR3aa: CASSLSSGGTYEQYF
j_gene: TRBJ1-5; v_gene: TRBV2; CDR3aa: CASSRTVSNQPQHF
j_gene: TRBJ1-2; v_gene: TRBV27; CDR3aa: CASSLTGPWAEANYGYTF
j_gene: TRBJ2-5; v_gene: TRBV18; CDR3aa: CASSPAFRGETQYF
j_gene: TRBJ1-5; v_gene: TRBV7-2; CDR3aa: CASSLEAGSWNQPQHF
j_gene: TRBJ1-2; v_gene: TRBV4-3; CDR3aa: CASSQVGLGRVRYGYTF
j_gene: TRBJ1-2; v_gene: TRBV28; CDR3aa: CASSLYTAWDSAANYGYTF
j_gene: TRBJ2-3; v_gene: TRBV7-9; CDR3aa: CASSRATGGIWTDTQYF
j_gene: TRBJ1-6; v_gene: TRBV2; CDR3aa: CASSEAGQGLVSPLHF
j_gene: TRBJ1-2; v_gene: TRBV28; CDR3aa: CASSLRYGYTF
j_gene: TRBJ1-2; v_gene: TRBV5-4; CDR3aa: CASSLVGTDGYTF
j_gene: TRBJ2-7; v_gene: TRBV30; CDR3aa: CAWMGAFPYEQYF
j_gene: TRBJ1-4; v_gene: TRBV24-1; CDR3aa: CATSDSTGVKLFF
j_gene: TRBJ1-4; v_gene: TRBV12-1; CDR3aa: CARRGATNEKLFF
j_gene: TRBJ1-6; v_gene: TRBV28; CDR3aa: CASSLPRGGNSPLHF
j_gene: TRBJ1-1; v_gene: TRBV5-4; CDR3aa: CASSPDREDTEAFF